The 20 T cell receptor beta chains below come from one sample, sequenced in a study of OX40 agonist ivuxolimab in advanced cancers. Produced via immunoSEQ multiplex PCR; TCRdb's table is partial and in-frame only. Among about 48,000 clones listed, around 89% were seen once. The sequences come from CD4+ or CD8+ T cells sorted from blood, collected in a trial of the OX40 agonist ivuxolimab. The receptors stem from an adult with an advanced solid tumor such as melanoma, head and neck, liver or kidney cancer.

The chain is built from TRBV4-1 and TRBJ2-7; D gene ambiguous. This CDR3 has 15 amino acids. Germline-derived CDR1 and CDR2 are MGHRA and YSYEKL. With 4 bases removed from V and 3 bases from J, the gap between germline ends came to 16 bases. The CDR3, as DNA: TGCGCCAGCAGCCCTCGTGACGGCAGTAACTACGAGCAGTACTTC. It translates to CASSPRDGSNYEQYF.

The chain carries TRBV19 and TRBJ2-7; D is possibly TRBD1 (6 bases). Germline V lookup: CDR1 LNHDA, CDR2 SQIVND (reference sequence). This CDR3 contains 13 residues. V lost 5 bases, J lost 2 bases, and 10 bases lay in between. The CDR3 nucleotides are TGTGCCAGTAGTTCCGGGACAACCTACGAGCAGTACTTC. This codes for CASSSGTTYEQYF.

The chain has TRBV10-2 and TRBJ2-2; D is unresolved. The V gene lost 3 bases and the J gene lost 7 bases, with 12 bases spanning the gap. The length of the CDR3 is 14 residues. Looked up from germline, CDR1 is WSHSY and CDR2 is SAAADI. The CDR3 nucleotides read TGCGCCAGCAGTGAAGGGAATCGCAACGGGGAGCTGTTTTTT. This sequence encodes CASSEGNRNGELFF.

The rearrangement uses TRBV7-6 and TRBJ2-1; D remains unclear. The CDR3 runs to 14 residues. Germline V gives CDR1 SGHVS, CDR2 FNYEAQ. The V and J ends lost 1 base and 5 bases respectively, with 9 bases between them. CDR3 amino acids: CASSLVDGDNEQFF. CDR3 bases: TGTGCCAGCAGCTTAGTGGACGGAGACAATGAGCAGTTCTTC.

V gene TRBV10-1 combines with J gene TRBJ2-7; tentative D call: TRBD1 (5 bases). Trimming removed 10 bases at V and 5 bases at J, with 27 bases between. The CDR3 covers 16 residues. Germline V lookup: CDR1 WNHNN, CDR2 SYGVQD (reference sequence). CDR3 sequence: CANHPVQGLIADEQYF. The CDR3 nucleotides are TGCGCCAACCACCCTGTTCAGGGATTGATTGCGGACGAGCAGTACTTC.

V usage is TRBV4-1 and J usage is TRBJ2-7; TRBD1 matches 7 bases. The V and J ends lost 5 bases and 5 bases, in that order; junction bases with no gene match: 15. CDR3 length: 16 residues. Looked up from germline, CDR1 is MGHRA and CDR2 is YSYEKL. The chain's CDR3 is CASSFEQGREGDEQYF. The CDR3 nucleotides are TGCGCCAGCAGCTTCGAACAGGGGCGAGAGGGGGACGAGCAGTACTTC.

The V gene is TRBV28, the J gene TRBJ2-1; 7 nucleotides align to TRBD1. Germline CDR1 reads MDHEN; CDR2 reads SYDVKM. This CDR3 has 14 amino acids. V was clipped by 6 bases and J by 4 bases; unmatched bases: 6. The CDR3 bases are TGTGCCAGCAGCTTAGACAGGGCATACAATGAGCAGTTCTTC. Encoded protein: CASSLDRAYNEQFF.

J is TRBJ1-2 and V is TRBV4-1; TRBD1 agrees at 7 bases. The germline CDR1 and CDR2 sequences are MGHRA and YSYEKL. The CDR3 totals 15 residues. V gave up 1 base and J gave up 1 base; unmatched junction bases: 3. In DNA form, the CDR3 reads TGCGCCAGCAGCCAAGCGGACAGGAATAACTATGGCTACACCTTC. Translated: CASSQADRNNYGYTF.

The chain has TRBV15 and TRBJ2-1; 9 positions match TRBD2. V shed 2 bases and J 4 bases; nucleotides not matched to a gene: 6. This CDR3 region has 16 residues. CDR1 is LNHNV, CDR2 YYDKDF, per germline (reference sequence). The CDR3 region has the DNA TGTGCCACCAGCAGAAGGGCTAGCGGGGTGTACAATGAGCAGTTCTTC. Translation gives CATSRRASGVYNEQFF.

The chain is built from TRBV16 and TRBJ1-1; TRBD1 might be the D (5 bases). This CDR3 has 14 amino acids. Germline CDR1 KGHSY, CDR2 FQNENV. Trimming removed 4 bases from V and 5 bases from J, with 14 bases in between. The CDR3 DNA is TGTGCCAGCAGCCCCGGGGGAGGGGAAACTGAAGCTTTCTTT. It specifies CASSPGGGETEAFF.

For the CDR3, the DNA is TGCAGCGCTCCGGGACAGGGAGGCTATGGCTACACCTTC. Its protein product is CSAPGQGGYGYTF. V and J are TRBV29-1 and TRBJ1-2; 9 positions agree with TRBD1. J gave up 4 bases and V 7 bases, and 7 bases lay outside the gene matches. CDR1 and CDR2 (germline): SQVTM, ANQGSEA. This CDR3 region has 13 residues.

The chain links TRBV6-6 to TRBJ1-1, with D possibly matching TRBD1 (5 bases). The V gene lost 8 bases and the J gene lost 6 bases, with 13 bases spanning the gap. The CDR3 contains 12 residues. Germline CDR1 is MNHNY and CDR2 is SVGAGI (reference sequence). The CDR3 region has the DNA TGTGCCAGCGGACAATGGGGGTCTGAAGCTTTCTTT. As protein: CASGQWGSEAFF.

A note on this clone: One junction end disagrees with the germline gene, perhaps due to a read error. The gene calls are TRBV4-2 and TRBJ2-1; D is ambiguous. CDR3 length: 16 residues. Looked up from germline, CDR1 is LGHNA and CDR2 is YNFKEQ. Here the CDR3 reads CASSEESTGAYNEQFF. In nucleotides, the CDR3 is TGTGCCAGCAGCGAAGAGAGCACCGGCGCCTACAATGAGCAGTTCTTC.

This clone was found once. The chain combines TRBV19 with TRBJ2-5; 7 bases match TRBD1. V trimming: 6 bases; J trimming: 5 bases; junction bases outside the gene matches: 12. Germline V gene lookup returns CDR1 LNHDA and CDR2 SQIVND (reference sequence). The CDR3 totals 15 residues. In DNA, the CDR3 is TGTGCCAGTAGCACGATGGGACAGTTTAAGGAGACCCAGTACTTC. Protein sequence: CASSTMGQFKETQYF.

The chain couples TRBV19 to TRBJ2-5; a possible D gene is TRBD2 (7 bases). The germline V gene encodes CDR1 LNHDA and CDR2 SQIVND (reference sequence). The CDR3 extends over 13 amino acids. V lost 7 bases and J lost 5, with 14 bases in between. Written as DNA, the CDR3 is TGTGCCAGTAAGCCTGAGGGGGGGGAGACCCAGTACTTC. Translated: CASKPEGGETQYF.

The V gene is TRBV19, the J gene TRBJ2-1, with D perhaps being TRBD1 or TRBD2 (5 bases each). V lost 7 bases and J lost 7, with 14 bases in between. This CDR3 is built from 13 residues. Germline V gives CDR1 LNHDA, CDR2 SQIVND (reference sequence). The CDR3 sequence: CASNRGRGNEQFF. The DNA for the CDR3 is TGTGCCAGTAATAGGGGACGAGGTAATGAGCAGTTCTTC.

The genes are TRBV5-1 and TRBJ1-1, with D unresolved. V was pared by 0 bases and J by 2 bases, with 8 bases between. The CDR3 covers 14 residues. CDR1 is SGHRS, CDR2 YFSETQ, per germline. The CDR3 DNA is TGCGCCAGCAGCTTGGGGAGGGCTAACACTGAAGCTTTCTTT. Translation gives CASSLGRANTEAFF.

This clone was detected only a few times. The chain has TRBV25-1 and TRBJ1-1; no firm D call. Trimming took off 3 bases at V and 1 base at J, with 6 bases between the two ends. The CDR3 is 13 residues long. Germline-derived CDR1 and CDR2 are MGHDK and SYGVNS. This CDR3 is CASSDSTNTEAFF. CDR3 nucleotide sequence: TGTGCCAGCAGTGACTCGACGAACACTGAAGCTTTCTTT.

V is TRBV28 and J is TRBJ1-1; unclear D gene. Germline values: CDR1 MDHEN, CDR2 SYDVKM. V was trimmed by 3 bases and J by 2 bases, leaving 10 bases between them. The CDR3 spans 14 residues. CDR3 sequence reads: CASSFDHSNTEAFF. For the CDR3, the DNA is TGTGCCAGCAGTTTCGACCACAGTAACACTGAAGCTTTCTTT.

The chain joins TRBV6-5 to TRBJ2-7; 10 nucleotides match TRBD2. The J segment lost 2 bases and the V segment lost 5 bases, leaving 6 bases of the junction unmatched. CDR3 length: 15 residues. Germline-derived CDR1 and CDR2 are MNHEY and SVGAGI. The DNA of the CDR3 is TGTGCCAGCAGTGCACCTAGCGGGAGCCCCTACGAGCAGTACTTC. It codes for CASSAPSGSPYEQYF.